This TCR beta chain was profiled in a study of blood T cell repertoires in COVID-19. Using immunoSEQ multiplex PCR, the repertoire was profiled, and TCRdb retains in-frame clones only, with some absent. Here the sample spans 200,000 to 250,000 clones, under 90% being singletons. There are 13 residues in the CDR3. The germline V and J ends were trimmed by 5 bases and 5 bases, with 12 bases remaining between them. The germline gives CDR1 SGHNT, CDR2 YENEEA. This chain connects TRBV11-3 to TRBJ1-1, with D tentatively TRBD1 (5 bases). This receptor was identified in a man aged 45-65 years with acute or convalescent COVID-19. Material: peripheral blood. CDR3 loop: CASSPGYGTEAFF. CDR3 DNA: TGTGCCAGCAGCCCAGGGTATGGGACTGAAGCTTTCTTT.